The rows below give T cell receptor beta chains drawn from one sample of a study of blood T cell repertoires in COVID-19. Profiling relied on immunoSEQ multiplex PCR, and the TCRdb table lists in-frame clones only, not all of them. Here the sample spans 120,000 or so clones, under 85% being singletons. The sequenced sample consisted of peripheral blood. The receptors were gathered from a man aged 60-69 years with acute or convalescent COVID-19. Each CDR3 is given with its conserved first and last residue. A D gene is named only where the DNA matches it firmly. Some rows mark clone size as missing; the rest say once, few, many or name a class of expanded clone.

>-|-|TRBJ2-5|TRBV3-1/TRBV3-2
TGTGCCAGCAGCCAGAGGACAGTTCAAGAGACCCAGTACTTC
CASSQRTVQETQYF
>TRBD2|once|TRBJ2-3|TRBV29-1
TGCAGCGTTGAGATGGTAGCGGGGGTTGGAGATACGCAGTATTTT
CSVEMVAGVGDTQYF
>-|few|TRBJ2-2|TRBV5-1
TGCGCCAGCAGCTCAGGGGTGGCGGGGGAGCTGTTTTTT
CASSSGVAGELFF
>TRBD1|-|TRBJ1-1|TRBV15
TGTGCCACCAGCAGATGGACAGGGGAGCCTGAAGCTTTCTTT
CATSRWTGEPEAFF
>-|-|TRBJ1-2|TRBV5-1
TGCGCCAGCAGCCCAGGGGAGGGGAACTATGGCTACACCTTC
CASSPGEGNYGYTF
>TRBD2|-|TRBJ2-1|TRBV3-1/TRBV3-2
TGTGCCAGCCGCCCCAGCGGGGGTTACAATGAGCAGTTCTTC
CASRPSGGYNEQFF
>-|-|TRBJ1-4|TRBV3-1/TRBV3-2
TGTGCCAGCAGCCAAAAGTTCGGGGGTGAAAAACTGTTTTTT
CASSQKFGGEKLFF
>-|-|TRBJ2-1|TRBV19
TGTGCCAGTAGATCGACAGTGAGCTACAATGAGCAGTTCTTC
CASRSTVSYNEQFF
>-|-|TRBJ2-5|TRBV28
TGTGCCACCCGAGGGCGCAGGGGGGCGGAGACCCAGTACTTC
CATRGRRGAETQYF
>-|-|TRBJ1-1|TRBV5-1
TGCGCCAGCAGCTTGGTTGCGGGAAGCGCTGAAGCTTTCTTT
CASSLVAGSAEAFF
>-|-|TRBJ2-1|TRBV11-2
TGTGCCAGCAGCTCGCGGGGAAATCACAATGAGCAGTTCTTC
CASSSRGNHNEQFF
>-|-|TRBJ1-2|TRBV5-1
TGCGCCAGCAGCTTTGACACGAACTATGGCTACACCTTC
CASSFDTNYGYTF
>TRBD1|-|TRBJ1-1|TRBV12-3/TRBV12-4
TGTGCCAAAAGGACGGACAGGGTGACTGAAGCTTTCTTT
CAKRTDRVTEAFF
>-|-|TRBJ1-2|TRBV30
TGTGCCTGGAGTGTATTCGGTTATTATGGCTACACCTTC
CAWSVFGYYGYTF
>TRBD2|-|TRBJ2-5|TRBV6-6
TGTGCCAGCAGGGAGGGGGTAGCGGGAGACCAAGAGACCCAGTACTTC
CASREGVAGDQETQYF
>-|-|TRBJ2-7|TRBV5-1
TGCGCCAGCAGCTTGGGGTCGGGGAGCTCCTACGAGCAGTACTTC
CASSLGSGSSYEQYF
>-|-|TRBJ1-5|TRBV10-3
TGTGCCATCAAGCGGGTGGGGGTCGAACAGCCCCAGCATTTT
CAIKRVGVEQPQHF
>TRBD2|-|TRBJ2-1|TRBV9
TGTGCCAGCAGCCCAGCGGGAGGACTTTTCGATGAGCAGTTCTTC
CASSPAGGLFDEQFF
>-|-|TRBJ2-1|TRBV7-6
TGTGCCAGCAGCTTGACACCTACCGTCAATGAGCAGTTCTTC
CASSLTPTVNEQFF
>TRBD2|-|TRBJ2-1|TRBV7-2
TGTGCCAGCAGCTTCCTAGCGGTCAACTCCTACAATGAGCAGTTCTTC
CASSFLAVNSYNEQFF
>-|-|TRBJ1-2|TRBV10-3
TGTGCCATCAGTGAAATTTCTCGCGGGGACGGCTACACCTTC
CAISEISRGDGYTF
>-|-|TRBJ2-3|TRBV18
TGTGCCAGCTCATCAACAGATACGCAGTATTTT
CASSSTDTQYF
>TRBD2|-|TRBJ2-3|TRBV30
TGTGCCTCCCTTAGGACTAGCGGGAGTTTAAATACGCAGTATTTT
CASLRTSGSLNTQYF
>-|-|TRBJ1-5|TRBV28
TGTGCCAGCAGTTTACAGGGCCAGCCCCAGCATTTT
CASSLQGQPQHF
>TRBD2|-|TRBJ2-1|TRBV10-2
TGCGCCCCCCACCCCGGGACTAGCGGGCTCAATGAGCAGTTCTTC
CAPHPGTSGLNEQFF
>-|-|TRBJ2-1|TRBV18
TGTGCCAGCGCGCCCACCGGGTTTGGCTACAATGAGCAGTTCTTC
CASAPTGFGYNEQFF
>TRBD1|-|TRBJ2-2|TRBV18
TGTGCCAGCTCGCCGGGACAGGTCACCGGGGAGCTGTTTTTT
CASSPGQVTGELFF
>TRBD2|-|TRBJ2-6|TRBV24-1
TGTGCCACCGCCCCGGGGGGTTCTGGGGCCAACGTCCTGACTTTC
CATAPGGSGANVLTF
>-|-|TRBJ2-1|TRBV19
TGTGCCAGTAGACTAACGTCGACTCTTAGCTCCTACAATGAGCAGTTCTTC
CASRLTSTLSSYNEQFF
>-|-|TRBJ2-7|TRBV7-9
TGTGCCAGCACGGAGGTTTCCGGGACTCAGTACTTC
CASTEVSGTQYF
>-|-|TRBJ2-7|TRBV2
TGTGCCAGCAGTGGAGCACAGGGGGGGTTCTCCGAGCAGTACTTC
CASSGAQGGFSEQYF
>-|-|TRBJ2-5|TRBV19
TGTGCCAGTAGTCAATACAGTCCCCAAGAGACCCAGTACTTC
CASSQYSPQETQYF
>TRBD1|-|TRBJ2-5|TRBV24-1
TGTGCCACCAGTGAAGCAGGGGGTCAAGAGACCCAGTACTTC
CATSEAGGQETQYF
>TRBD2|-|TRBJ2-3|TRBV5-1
TGCGCCAGCAGTGAGTTGGGACTATTAAGCACAGATACGCAGTATTTT
CASSELGLLSTDTQYF
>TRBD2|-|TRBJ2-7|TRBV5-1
TGCGCCAGCAGCTTGGCAGGGACTAGCTCTTCCTACGAGCAGTACTTC
CASSLAGTSSSYEQYF
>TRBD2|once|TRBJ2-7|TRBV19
TGTGCCAGTAGGGAGGTGGCGGGAGGGCCGGGCCACGAGCAGTACTTC
CASREVAGGPGHEQYF
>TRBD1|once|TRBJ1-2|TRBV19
TGTGCCAGTAGTCCCATCCGACTGGGACAGGGGTTGTACGGCTACACCTTC
CASSPIRLGQGLYGYTF
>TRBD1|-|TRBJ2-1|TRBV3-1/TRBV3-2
TGTGCCAGCAGCCAAGATATAGGGACAGGGGGTTCCTACAATGAGCAGTTCTTC
CASSQDIGTGGSYNEQFF
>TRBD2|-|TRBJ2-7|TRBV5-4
TGTGCCAGCAGCTCCCGAAGCGGGAGCTCCTACGAGCAGTACTTC
CASSSRSGSSYEQYF
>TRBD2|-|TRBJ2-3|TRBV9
TGTGCCAGCAGCGTTCGGCGGGAGGGCACAGATACGCAGTATTTT
CASSVRREGTDTQYF
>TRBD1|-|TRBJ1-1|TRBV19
TGTGCCAGTAGTTGGGACAGAGTGAACACTGAAGCTTTCTTT
CASSWDRVNTEAFF
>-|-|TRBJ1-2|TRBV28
TGTGCCAGCAGAATTCAGACAGGAGACTATGGCTACACCTTC
CASRIQTGDYGYTF
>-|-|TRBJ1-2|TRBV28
TGTGCCAGCAGTTTTAGGGCAGGGCACGGCTACACCTTC
CASSFRAGHGYTF
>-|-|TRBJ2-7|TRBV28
TGTGCCACTACGACAGCAACCTACGAGCAGTACTTC
CATTTATYEQYF
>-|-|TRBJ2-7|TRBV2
TGTGCCAGCAGTGCAGGAACCGGGGGACCTTCTTACGAGCAGTACTTC
CASSAGTGGPSYEQYF
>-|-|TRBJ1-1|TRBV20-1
TGCAGTGCTAGAGTCGGTGAAGCTTTCTTT
CSARVGEAFF
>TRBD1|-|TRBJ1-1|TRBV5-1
TGCGCCAGCAGCTTACGGACAGGGGGGGACACTGAAGCTTTCTTT
CASSLRTGGDTEAFF
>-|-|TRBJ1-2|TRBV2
TGTGCCAGCAGGCCAGGACAGAGAAACTATGGCTACACCTTC
CASRPGQRNYGYTF
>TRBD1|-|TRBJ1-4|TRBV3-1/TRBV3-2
TGTGCCAGCAGCCAATACAGGGGACGCGAAAAACTGTTTTTT
CASSQYRGREKLFF
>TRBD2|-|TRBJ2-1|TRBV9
TGTGCCAGCAGCGTAGTTGGGACTAGCGGGAGGTGGAATGAGCAGTTCTTC
CASSVVGTSGRWNEQFF
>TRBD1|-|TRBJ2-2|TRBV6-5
TGTGCCAGCAGACAGGGGGCGAACACCGGGGAGCTGTTTTTT
CASRQGANTGELFF
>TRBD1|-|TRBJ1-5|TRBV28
TGTGCCAGCAGTTTTAACAGGGGGCGGGATCAGCCCCAGCATTTT
CASSFNRGRDQPQHF
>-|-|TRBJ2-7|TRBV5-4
TGTGCCAGCAGCTTCCTGCCTACAGGGTCCGAGCAGTACTTC
CASSFLPTGSEQYF
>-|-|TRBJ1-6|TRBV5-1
TGCGCCAGCAGCATCCAGGGTTCATCAGCTAATTCACCCCTCCACTTT
CASSIQGSSANSPLHF